The clone carrying this TCR beta chain was observed a handful of times. Antigen: not known. The sample belongs to a study of beta chain features in type 1 diabetes. Whole-study results and caveats: Shortening that was moderate but significant affected the TCRB CDR3s of Type 1 diabetes patients in all four CD4+ subsets.

Purities over 98% were achieved in all sorted populations. Every isolated RNA sample was fully reverse transcribed, so sequencing captured expressed TCRB transcripts. Sequencing used immunoSEQ multiplex PCR; TCRdb keeps in-frame clones, though not all of them. The table has 150,000 or so clones, roughly 11% seen once. Trimming took off 0 bases at V and 1 base at J, with 13 bases between the two ends. CDR3 length: 16 residues. Per the germline V gene, CDR1 is SGHDT and CDR2 is YYEEEE. The chain couples TRBV5-6 to TRBJ1-1; D perhaps matches TRBD1 (5 bases). This clonotype originated in a man younger than 35 in good health. The sequenced sample consisted of central memory CD4+ T cells from blood. This CDR3 reads CASSLAGGIKNTEAFF. The CDR3 nucleotides are TGTGCCAGCAGCTTGGCCGGGGGAATCAAGAACACTGAAGCTTTCTTT.